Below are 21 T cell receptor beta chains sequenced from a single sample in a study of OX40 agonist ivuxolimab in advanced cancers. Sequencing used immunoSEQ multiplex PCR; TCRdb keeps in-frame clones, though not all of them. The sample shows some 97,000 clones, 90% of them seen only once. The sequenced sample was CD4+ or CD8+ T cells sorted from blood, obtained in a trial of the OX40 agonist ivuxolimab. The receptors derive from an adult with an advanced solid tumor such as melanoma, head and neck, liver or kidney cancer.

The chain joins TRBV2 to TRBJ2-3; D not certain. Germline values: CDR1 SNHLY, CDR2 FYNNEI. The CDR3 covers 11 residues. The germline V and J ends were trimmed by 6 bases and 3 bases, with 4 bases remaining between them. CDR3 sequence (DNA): TGTGCCAGCAGGTGGACAGATACGCAGTATTTT. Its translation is CASRWTDTQYF.

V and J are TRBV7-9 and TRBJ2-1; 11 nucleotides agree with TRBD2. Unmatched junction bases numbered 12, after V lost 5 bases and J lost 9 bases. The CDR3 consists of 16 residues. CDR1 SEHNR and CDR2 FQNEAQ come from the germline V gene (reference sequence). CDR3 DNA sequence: TGTGCCAGCAGCCGACCCGCCGGGACTAGCGGCGCTGAGCAGTTCTTC. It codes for CASSRPAGTSGAEQFF.

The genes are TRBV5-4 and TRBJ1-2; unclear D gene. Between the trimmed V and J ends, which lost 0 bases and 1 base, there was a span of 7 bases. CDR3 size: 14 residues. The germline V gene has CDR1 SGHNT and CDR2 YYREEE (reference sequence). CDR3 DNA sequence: TGTGCCAGCAGCTTGGCGCTGAATAACTATGGCTACACCTTC. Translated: CASSLALNNYGYTF.

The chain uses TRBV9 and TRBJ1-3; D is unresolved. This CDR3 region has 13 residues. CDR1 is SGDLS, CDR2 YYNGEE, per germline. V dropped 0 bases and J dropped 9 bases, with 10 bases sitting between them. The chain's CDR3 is CASSVEVGGTIYF. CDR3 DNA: TGTGCCAGCAGCGTAGAAGTTGGCGGCACCATATATTTT.

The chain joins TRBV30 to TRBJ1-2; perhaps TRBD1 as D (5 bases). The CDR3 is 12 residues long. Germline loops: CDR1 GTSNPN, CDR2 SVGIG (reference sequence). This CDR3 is CASPGGVNGYTF. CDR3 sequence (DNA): TGTGCTTCCCCCGGAGGGGTTAATGGCTACACCTTC.

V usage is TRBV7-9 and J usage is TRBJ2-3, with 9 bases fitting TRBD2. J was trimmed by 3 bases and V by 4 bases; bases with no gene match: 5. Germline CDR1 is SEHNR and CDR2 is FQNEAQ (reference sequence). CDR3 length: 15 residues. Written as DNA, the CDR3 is TGTGCCAGCAGCTACCTAGCGGGAAAGACAGATACGCAGTATTTT. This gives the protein CASSYLAGKTDTQYF. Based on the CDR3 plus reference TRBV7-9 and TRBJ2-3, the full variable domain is DTGVSQNPRHKITKRGQNVTFRCDPISEHNRLYWYRQTLGQGPEFLTYFQNEAQLEKSRLLSDRFSAERPKGSFSTLEIQRTEQGDSAMYLCASSYLAGKTDTQYFGPGTRLTVL.

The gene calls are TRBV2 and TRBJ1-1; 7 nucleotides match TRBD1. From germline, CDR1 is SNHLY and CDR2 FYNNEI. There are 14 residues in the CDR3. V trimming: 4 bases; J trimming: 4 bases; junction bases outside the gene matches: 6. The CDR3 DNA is TGTGCCAGCAGTGTGCTAGGGGGCTCCACTGAAGCTTTCTTT. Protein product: CASSVLGGSTEAFF. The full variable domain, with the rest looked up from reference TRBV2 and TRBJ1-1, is EPEVTQTPSHQVTQMGQEVILRCVPISNHLYFYWYRQILGQKVEFLVSFYNNEISEKSEIFDDQFSVERPDGSNFTLKIRSTKLEDSAMYFCASSVLGGSTEAFFGQGTRLTVV.

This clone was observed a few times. The CDR3 sequence: CASSKARDRESNTGELFF. The CDR3 DNA follows: TGTGCCAGCAGCAAAGCGCGTGACAGAGAATCGAACACCGGGGAGCTGTTTTTT. V is TRBV21-1 and J is TRBJ2-2; no DNA check was done on the table's D call, TRBD1. TRBV21-1 is a pseudogene. The CDR3 length is 18 residues.

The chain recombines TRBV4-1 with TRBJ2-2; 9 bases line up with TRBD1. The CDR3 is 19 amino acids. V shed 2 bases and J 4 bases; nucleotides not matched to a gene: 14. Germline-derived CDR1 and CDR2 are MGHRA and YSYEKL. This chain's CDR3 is CASSQPGQGVPFSTGELFF. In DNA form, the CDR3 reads TGCGCCAGCAGCCAACCGGGACAGGGAGTACCTTTTTCCACCGGGGAGCTGTTTTTT.

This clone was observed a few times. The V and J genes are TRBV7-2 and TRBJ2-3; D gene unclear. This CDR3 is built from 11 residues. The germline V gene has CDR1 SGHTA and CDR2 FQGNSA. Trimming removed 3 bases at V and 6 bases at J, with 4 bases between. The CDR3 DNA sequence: TGTGCCAGCAGCTTCGGGGATACGCAGTATTTT. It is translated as CASSFGDTQYF.

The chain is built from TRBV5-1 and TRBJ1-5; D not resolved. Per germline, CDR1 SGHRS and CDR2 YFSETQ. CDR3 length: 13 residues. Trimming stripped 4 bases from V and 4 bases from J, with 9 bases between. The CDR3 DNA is TGCGCCAGCAGCCCGGCAGGTAATCAGCCCCAGCATTTT. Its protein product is CASSPAGNQPQHF. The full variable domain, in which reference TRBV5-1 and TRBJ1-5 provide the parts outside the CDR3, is KAGVTQTPRYLIKTRGQQVTLSCSPISGHRSVSWYQQTPGQGLQFLFEYFSETQRNKGNFPGRFSGRQFSNSRSEMNVSTLELGDSALYLCASSPAGNQPQHFGDGTRLSIL.

CDR3 amino acids: CASTLLRGRDNSPLHF. The DNA for the CDR3 is TGTGCCAGCACCCTATTGCGGGGCAGAGATAATTCACCCCTCCACTTT. This sequence joins TRBV28 and TRBJ1-6; possibly TRBD1 for D (5 bases). The CDR3 is 16 residues long. Germline V gene data show CDR1 as MDHEN and CDR2 as SYDVKM. V shed 7 bases and J shed 5 bases, with 18 bases lying between them. The complete variable domain, with remaining parts taken from reference TRBV28 and TRBJ1-6, reads DVKVTQSSRYLVKRTGEKVFLECVQDMDHENMFWYRQDPGLGLRLIYFSYDVKMKEKGDIPEGYSVSREKKERFSLILESASTNQTSMYLCASTLLRGRDNSPLHFGNGTRLTVT.

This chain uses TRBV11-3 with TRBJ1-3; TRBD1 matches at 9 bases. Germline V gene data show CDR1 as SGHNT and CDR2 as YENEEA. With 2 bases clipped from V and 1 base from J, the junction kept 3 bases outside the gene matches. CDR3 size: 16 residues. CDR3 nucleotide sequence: TGTGCCAGCAGCTTAAGGGGACAGGGTTCTGGAAACACCATATATTTT. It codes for CASSLRGQGSGNTIYF.

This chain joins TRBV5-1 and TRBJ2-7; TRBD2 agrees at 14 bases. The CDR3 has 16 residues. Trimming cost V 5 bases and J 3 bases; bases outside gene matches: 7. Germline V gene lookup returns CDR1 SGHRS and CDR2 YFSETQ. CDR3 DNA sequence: TGCGCCAGCAGTCCGGGACTAGCGGGAGAACTCTACGAGCAGTACTTC. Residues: CASSPGLAGELYEQYF.

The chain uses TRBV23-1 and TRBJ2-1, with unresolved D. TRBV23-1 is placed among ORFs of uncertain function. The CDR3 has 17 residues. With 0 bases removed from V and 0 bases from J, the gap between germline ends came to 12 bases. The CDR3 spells CASSQSLVGYSYNEQFF. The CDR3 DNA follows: TGCGCCAGCAGTCAATCTTTAGTGGGTTACTCCTACAATGAGCAGTTCTTC.

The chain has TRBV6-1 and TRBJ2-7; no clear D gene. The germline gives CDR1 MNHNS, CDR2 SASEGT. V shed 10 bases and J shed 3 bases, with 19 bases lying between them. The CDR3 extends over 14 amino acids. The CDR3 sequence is CATLTVAKDYEQYF. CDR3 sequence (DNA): TGTGCCACCCTAACGGTGGCCAAGGACTACGAGCAGTACTTC.

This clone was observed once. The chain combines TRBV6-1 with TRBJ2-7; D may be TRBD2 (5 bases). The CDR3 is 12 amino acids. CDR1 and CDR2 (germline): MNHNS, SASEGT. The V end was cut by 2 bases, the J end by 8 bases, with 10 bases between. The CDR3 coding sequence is TGTGCCAGCAGTGAAATCCCTAGCAAGCAGTACTTC. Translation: CASSEIPSKQYF.

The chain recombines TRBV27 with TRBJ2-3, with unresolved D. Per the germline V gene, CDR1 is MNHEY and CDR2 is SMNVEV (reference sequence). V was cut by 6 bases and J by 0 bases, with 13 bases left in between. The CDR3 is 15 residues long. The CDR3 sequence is CASRSGPRSTDTQYF. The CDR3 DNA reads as TGTGCCAGCAGGTCCGGGCCCAGGAGCACAGATACGCAGTATTTT.

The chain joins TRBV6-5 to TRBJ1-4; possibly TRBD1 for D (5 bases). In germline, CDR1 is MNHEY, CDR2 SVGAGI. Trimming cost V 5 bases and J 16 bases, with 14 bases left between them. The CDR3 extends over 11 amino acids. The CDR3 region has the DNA TGTGCCAGCAGTGACTGGGGCGCAGGGTTTTTT. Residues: CASSDWGAGFF.

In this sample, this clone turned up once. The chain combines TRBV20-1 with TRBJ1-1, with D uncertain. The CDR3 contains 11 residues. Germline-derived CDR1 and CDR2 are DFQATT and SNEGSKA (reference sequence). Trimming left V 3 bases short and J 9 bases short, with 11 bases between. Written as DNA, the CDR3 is TGCAGTGCTAGTGTAGGCTCTCAAGCTTTCTTT. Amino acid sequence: CSASVGSQAFF.

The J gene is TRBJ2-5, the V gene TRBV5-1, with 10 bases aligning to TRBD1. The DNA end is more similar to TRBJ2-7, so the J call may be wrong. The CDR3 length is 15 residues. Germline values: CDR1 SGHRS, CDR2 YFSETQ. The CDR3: CASSRGGQGTYEQYF. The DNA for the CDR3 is TGCGCCAGCAGCCGCGGGGGACAGGGGACCTACGAGCAGTACTTC.